The next 26 T cell receptor beta chains were all read from a single sample in a study of blood T cell repertoires in COVID-19 (dated by TCRdb to the early 2020s). Libraries were made using the immunoSEQ multiplex PCR assay. TCRdb took this table from immuneACCESS and kept in-frame rearrangements with V and J called. Such tables lack part of the clones; where checked against another copy, unresolved V genes explain under half of the gap, and the rest is unexplained. This sample comprises some 250,000 clones, 75% to 85% of them detected only once. Around 7.5% of the sample is held by the ten biggest clonotypes. Sequenced sample: peripheral blood. Receptors were obtained from a woman older than 75 with COVID-19, enrolled during active disease.

There are a few counts of this clone. The CDR3 nucleotides are TGTGCCAGCAGCTTAAGTGGGACAGGGATGTATGGCTACACCTTC. Translation: CASSLSGTGMYGYTF. This chain uses TRBV7-3 with TRBJ1-2; 9 nucleotides align to TRBD1. CDR3 length: 15 residues. Trimming cost V 1 base and J 5 bases; bases outside gene matches: 5. Looked up from germline, CDR1 is SGHTA and CDR2 is FQGTGA.

On this clone itself: Other DNA sequences in the sample encode the same CDR3. J is TRBJ1-5 and V is TRBV2; D gene uncertain. The V end lost 1 base, the J end lost 2 bases, and 6 bases lay between the germline ends. The germline gives CDR1 SNHLY, CDR2 FYNNEI. The CDR3 consists of 14 residues. The CDR3 DNA is TGTGCCAGCAGTGAAGGCCAGGGCAATCAGCCCCAGCATTTT. It is translated as CASSEGQGNQPQHF.

J is TRBJ2-1 and V is TRBV5-1; 8 bases match TRBD1. Germline V CDR1 and CDR2: SGHRS, YFSETQ. V dropped 8 bases and J dropped 6; count of bases not matched to a gene: 7. This CDR3 is 13 amino acids long. CDR3 bases: TGCGCCAGTGGGACAGGCGAAACCAATGAGCAGTTCTTC. Amino acids: CASGTGETNEQFF.

This chain uses TRBV30 with TRBJ1-2; possible D gene TRBD1, 5 bases. The germline V gene encodes CDR1 GTSNPN and CDR2 SVGIG (reference sequence). This CDR3 is 14 amino acids long. Trimming cost V 4 bases and J 5 bases, with 17 bases left between them. CDR3 DNA sequence: TGTGCCTGGACCCAAGCGGGGGGAATATATGGCTACACCTTC. This sequence encodes CAWTQAGGIYGYTF.

The CDR3 reads CASSMGQGLNNEKLFF. The CDR3 nucleotides are TGTGCCAGTAGTATGGGACAGGGGTTGAATAATGAAAAACTGTTTTTT. The chain uses TRBV19 and TRBJ1-4, with TRBD1 matching over 10 bases. V dropped 3 bases and J dropped 4; count of bases not matched to a gene: 5. CDR1 and CDR2 from the germline V gene are LNHDA and SQIVND (reference sequence). CDR3 length equals 16 residues.

This clone was counted a few times. The chain joins TRBV14 to TRBJ2-7, with TRBD1 as a possible D gene (5 bases). The CDR3 has 13 amino acids. V shed 4 bases and J shed 11 bases, with 18 bases lying between them. The germline V gene has CDR1 SGHDN and CDR2 FVKESK. The CDR3 region has the DNA TGTGCCAGCAGCCCTTCCTCGACAGCGACGAAGTACTTC. Translated, it gives CASSPSSTATKYF.

The chain recombines TRBV7-2 with TRBJ2-1; 7 bases match TRBD1. This CDR3 region has 15 residues. With V trimmed by 3 bases and J by 3 bases, 5 bases remained unmatched. Germline V gene sequence: CDR1 SGHTA, CDR2 FQGNSA. CDR3 sequence: CASSFLQGYYNEQFF. The CDR3 DNA reads TGTGCCAGCAGCTTTCTACAGGGGTACTACAATGAGCAGTTCTTC.

A few counts support this clone. The chain employs TRBV4-1 and TRBJ1-1; D may be TRBD1 (5 bases). The CDR3 has 13 residues. The germline V gene has CDR1 MGHRA and CDR2 YSYEKL. Trimming removed 0 bases at V and 7 bases at J, with 9 bases between. For the CDR3, the DNA is TGCGCCAGCAGCCAAGAGAGACAGAGTGAAGCTTTCTTT. It is translated as CASSQERQSEAFF.

This chain connects TRBV7-9 to TRBJ2-4; perhaps TRBD2 as D (6 bases). V gave up 5 bases and J gave up 1 base, with 24 bases separating them. The CDR3 spans 19 residues. Germline CDR1 and CDR2: SEHNR and FQNEAQ (reference sequence). The CDR3 reads CASSPRLVFKRSAKNIQYF. CDR3 nucleotides: TGTGCCAGCAGCCCACGACTAGTTTTCAAAAGGTCGGCCAAAAACATTCAGTACTTC. Full variable domain (outside the CDR3, taken from reference TRBV7-9 and TRBJ2-4): DTGVSQNPRHKITKRGQNVTFRCDPISEHNRLYWYRQTLGQGPEFLTYFQNEAQLEKSRLLSDRFSAERPKGSFSTLEIQRTEQGDSAMYLCASSPRLVFKRSAKNIQYFGAGTRLSVL.

V and J are TRBV2 and TRBJ1-1; no reliable D call. Germline lookup yields CDR1 SNHLY and CDR2 FYNNEI. The CDR3 contains 12 residues. The V end was cut by 4 bases, the J end by 11 bases, with 14 bases between. The CDR3 bases are TGTGCCAGCAGTGTATCAGGAGCGGCTGCTTTCTTT. Translating gives CASSVSGAAAFF.

The J gene is TRBJ2-7, the V gene TRBV10-1, with 8 bases that match TRBD1. With V trimmed by 4 bases and J by 2 bases, 19 bases remained unmatched. The CDR3 has 19 residues. Germline V gene sequence: CDR1 WNHNN, CDR2 SYGVQD (reference sequence). Here the CDR3 reads CASSAMRTNGQGQPYEQYF. In nucleotides, the CDR3 is TGCGCCAGCAGTGCTATGCGCACTAATGGACAGGGCCAACCCTACGAGCAGTACTTC.

The rearrangement links TRBV27 to TRBJ1-1; 9 bases align to TRBD1. The CDR3 sequence is 16 residues long. V lost 7 bases and J lost 1; bases outside the gene matches: 10. CDR1 MNHEY and CDR2 SMNVEV come from the germline V gene (reference sequence). CDR3 sequence: CASIPAGTGKNTEAFF. The DNA for the CDR3 is TGTGCCAGCATCCCGGCCGGGACAGGGAAGAACACTGAAGCTTTCTTT.

This chain uses TRBV19 with TRBJ1-5; TRBD1 agrees at 10 bases. The CDR3 consists of 18 residues. With V trimmed by 5 bases and J by 2 bases, 12 bases remained unmatched. The germline gives CDR1 LNHDA, CDR2 SQIVND (reference sequence). In DNA, the CDR3 is TGTGCCAGTAGTGTCCACATCGTAGGGACAGGGGGCAATCAGCCCCAGCATTTT. Translated, it gives CASSVHIVGTGGNQPQHF.

This clone occurred once. DNA of the CDR3: TGTGCCAGCAGCCAAGTGGGGGGTAGCTCCTACAATGAGCAGTTCTTC. It is translated as CASSQVGGSSYNEQFF. V is TRBV4-2 and J is TRBJ2-1, with a tentative D call TRBD2 (6 bases). CDR1 and CDR2 from the germline V gene are LGHNA and YNFKEQ. Trimming shortened V by 1 base and J by 0 bases, and 10 bases separated the two germline ends. CDR3 size: 16 residues.

The genes are TRBV30 and TRBJ1-6; D gene unclear. The CDR3 has 15 amino acids. V shed 3 bases and J shed 5 bases, with 14 bases lying between them. Germline V lookup: CDR1 GTSNPN, CDR2 SVGIG (reference sequence). This chain's CDR3 is CAWSVGYGDNSPLHF. CDR3 in DNA: TGTGCCTGGAGCGTTGGTTACGGGGATAATTCACCCCTCCACTTT.

The rearrangement joins TRBV5-1 to TRBJ2-7, with D possibly matching TRBD1 (6 bases). The CDR3 runs 14 residues. Germline lookup yields CDR1 SGHRS and CDR2 YFSETQ. Trimming took 3 bases from V and 2 from J, leaving 12 bases between them. The CDR3 DNA follows: TGCGCCAGCAGCTCCCAGGGGCCCGCCTACGAGCAGTACTTC. Amino acids: CASSSQGPAYEQYF.

The chain is built from TRBV19 and TRBJ2-5, with a weak D call TRBD2 (5 bases). CDR3 length: 12 residues. From germline, CDR1 is LNHDA and CDR2 SQIVND (reference sequence). Trimming took 10 bases from V and 2 from J, leaving 11 bases between them. CDR3 nucleotides: TGTGCCACCTCGGAGGCACAAGAGACCCAGTACTTC. Amino acid sequence: CATSEAQETQYF.

V usage is TRBV7-9 and J usage is TRBJ1-6, with a possible D match to TRBD1 (5 bases). This CDR3 is 14 amino acids long. V was pared by 5 bases and J by 10 bases, with 15 bases between. Per the germline V gene, CDR1 is SEHNR and CDR2 is FQNEAQ (reference sequence). CDR3 DNA: TGTGCCAGCAGCCCCAGTAGGGGTGGATCACCCCTCCACTTT. Its translation is CASSPSRGGSPLHF.

This chain links TRBV6-5 with TRBJ2-7; TRBD1 agrees at 9 bases. The trim removed 5 bases at V and 4 bases at J, leaving 3 bases unmatched. Germline CDR1 is MNHEY and CDR2 is SVGAGI. The length of the CDR3 is 13 residues. The CDR3 nucleotides are TGTGCCAGCAGTCGGGACAGGGCGTACGAGCAGTACTTC. Translation: CASSRDRAYEQYF.

This chain connects TRBV30 to TRBJ1-2; a possible D gene is TRBD1 (6 bases). The germline gives CDR1 GTSNPN, CDR2 SVGIG (reference sequence). The CDR3 extends over 14 amino acids. V lost 0 bases and J lost 4, with 12 bases in between. The CDR3 DNA sequence: TGTGCCTGGAGTGTAATCCAGGGGAGCTATGGCTACACCTTC. Protein: CAWSVIQGSYGYTF.

The chain uses TRBV24-1 and TRBJ2-1; D is undetermined. The length of the CDR3 is 13 residues. The ends were cut back, 4 bases at V and 4 bases at J, with 7 bases in the middle. Germline CDR1 KGHDR, CDR2 SFDVKD. The CDR3: CATSEPNYNEQFF. In DNA, the CDR3 is TGTGCCACCAGTGAGCCTAATTACAATGAGCAGTTCTTC.

The chain recombines TRBV10-3 with TRBJ2-3; a weak D match, TRBD2 (6 bases). The germline CDR1 and CDR2 sequences are ENHRY and SYGVKD. CDR3 size: 13 residues. V gave up 6 bases and J gave up 4 bases, with 11 bases separating them. The CDR3 loop is CAIRGGVADTQYF. For the CDR3, the DNA is TGTGCCATCAGGGGGGGAGTGGCAGATACGCAGTATTTT.

The chain couples TRBV7-3 to TRBJ1-3; D call uncertain. The V end lost 5 bases, the J end lost 4 bases, and 12 bases lay between the germline ends. The CDR3 extends over 14 amino acids. Per germline, CDR1 SGHTA and CDR2 FQGTGA. CDR3 DNA: TGTGCCAGCAGCGCAGGTTTTCCAGGAAACACCATATATTTT. It specifies CASSAGFPGNTIYF. Looking up the rest from reference TRBV7-3 and TRBJ1-3 gives the full variable domain: GAGVSQTPSNKVTEKGKYVELRCDPISGHTALYWYRQSLGQGPEFLIYFQGTGAADDSGLPNDRFFAVRPEGSVSTLKIQRTERGDSAVYLCASSAGFPGNTIYFGEGSWLTVV.

This clone has a handful of counts. V is TRBV5-1 and J is TRBJ1-1; 10 positions agree with TRBD1. Germline lookup yields CDR1 SGHRS and CDR2 YFSETQ. V was clipped by 1 base and J by 8 bases; unmatched bases: 8. CDR3 length equals 15 residues. The CDR3 DNA is TGCGCCAGCAGCTTGTTCCCGGGACAGGGGATGGAAGCTTTCTTT. Translating it yields CASSLFPGQGMEAFF.

The rearrangement uses TRBV18 and TRBJ1-1; D gene unclear. The CDR3 has 13 residues. Germline CDR1 and CDR2: KGHSH and LQKENI. The V and J ends lost 1 base and 3 bases respectively, with 6 bases between them. The CDR3 protein is CASSPLLDTEAFF. As DNA, the CDR3 is TGTGCCAGCTCACCACTCCTCGACACTGAAGCTTTCTTT.

V usage is TRBV6-1 and J usage is TRBJ2-1; 9 bases map to TRBD2. V was pared by 2 bases and J by 3 bases, with 11 bases of the junction left unmatched. There are 18 residues in the CDR3. CDR1 is MNHNS, CDR2 SASEGT, per germline. CDR3 DNA sequence: TGTGCCAGCAGTGAATACCTAGCGGGGAGGGGAATCTACAATGAGCAGTTCTTC. This encodes CASSEYLAGRGIYNEQFF.